What follows describes a single T cell receptor beta chain. Its antigen is currently not known. Base qualities are not at hand, and no much larger clone is one base apart. RNA was extracted using the RNeasy kit, and about 0.5 to 1 ug of the RNA was reverse transcribed with random hexamers. The immunoSEQ multiplex PCR assay, which covers 54 Vbeta and 13 Jbeta segments, was used to amplify TCR beta CDR3 regions. To correct PCR amplification bias, a synthetic template baseline was used for both primer optimization and computational correction. As for how the authors treated the data: Reads were assigned to V, D and J genes according to IMGT and analyzed in immunoSEQ Analyzer, with only productive sequences retained. Clonality was computed as one minus Shannon entropy normalized by log2 of the number of productive unique sequences. Public and private clones were assessed among the 100 most prevalent clones of each patient and control. Susac-specific clones were defined as absent from healthy and MS cohorts, 850 to 1,300 published viral clones and other ImmuneACCESS disease sequences. The public reads were quality trimmed at Q25 with fastp and then assembled into clones with MiXCR by TCRdb, keeping productive beta chains. Rows matching on CDR3 protein sequence are summarized as one entry with the most common DNA and genes. The V and J calls and clone size are TCRdb's, not the authors'. Within this sample are fewer than 150,000 distinct CDR3 sequences, with around 96% of them counted one time only. 0.12% of the sample goes to the ten largest clones.

High-throughput TCR beta sequencing profiled peripheral blood CD8+ and CD4+ T cells from healthy donors, Susac syndrome patients and multiple sclerosis patients. The healthy donors served as controls matched for age and sex. Bulk CD8+ and CD4+ T cells were purified by magnetic negative isolation, while CD8+ TEMRA cells were enriched using FACS. Blood was collected in EDTA tubes and processed within 24 hours, with PBMCs isolated through density gradient centrifugation. PBMCs intended for TCR sequencing were cryopreserved in liquid nitrogen and were subsequently thawed in a 37 degrees C water bath. Purity of sorted or isolated CD4+, CD8+ and CD8+ TEMRA cells was at least 90%. The data stem from a study of CD8 T cells in Susac syndrome (dated by TCRdb to between 2019 and 2020). Turning to the overall study: Whether CD8+ T cell activation and differentiation in Susac syndrome was antigen driven was tested using repertoire sequencing.

Broad study findings and their caveats: The TCR sequencing and HLA analysis was acknowledged to have included a relatively small number of individuals.

Inclusive of the bounding cysteine and phenylalanine, the CDR3 is 21 residues long. Only CDR3 DNA is held: 63 bases, read in frame from base 1. Based on the germline V gene, the CDR1 and CDR2 sequences are SGHAT and FQNNGV. Compared with germline, V lacks 5 bases and J lacks 0 bases; bases without a gene match: 21. The receptor was derived from a human donor in good health. Recombination linked TRBV11-2 to TRBJ2-1, with 8 junctional bases fitting TRBD2. The sequencing sample was made of CD4+ T cells from PBMCs. The sequenced DNA is TGTGCCAGCAGCCTAGGGTCGGCGGGAGGCCCCCCACCGAGCTCCTACAATGAGCAGTTCTTC. It is translated as CASSLGSAGGPPPSSYNEQFF.